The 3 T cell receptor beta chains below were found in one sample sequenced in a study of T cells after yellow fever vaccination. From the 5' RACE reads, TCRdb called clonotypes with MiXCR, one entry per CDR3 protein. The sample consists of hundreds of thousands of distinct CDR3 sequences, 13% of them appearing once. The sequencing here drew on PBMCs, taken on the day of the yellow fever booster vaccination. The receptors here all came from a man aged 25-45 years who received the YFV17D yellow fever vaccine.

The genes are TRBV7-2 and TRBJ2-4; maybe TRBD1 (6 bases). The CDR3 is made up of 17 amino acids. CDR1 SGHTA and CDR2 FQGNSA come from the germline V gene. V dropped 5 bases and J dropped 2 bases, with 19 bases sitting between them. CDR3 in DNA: TGTGCCAGCAGCGCGAATAGGGGGAGTGGGTCCAAAAACATTCAGTACTTC. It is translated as CASSANRGSGSKNIQYF.

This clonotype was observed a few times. The CDR3, as DNA: TGTGCCAGCAGTTCCAGCGGGAGGTTTCATGAGCAGTTCTTC. Its protein product is CASSSSGRFHEQFF. V usage is TRBV12-3 or TRBV12-4 and J usage is TRBJ2-1; TRBD2 matches 9 bases. V shed 4 bases and J 8 bases; nucleotides not matched to a gene: 6. CDR3 length equals 14 residues.

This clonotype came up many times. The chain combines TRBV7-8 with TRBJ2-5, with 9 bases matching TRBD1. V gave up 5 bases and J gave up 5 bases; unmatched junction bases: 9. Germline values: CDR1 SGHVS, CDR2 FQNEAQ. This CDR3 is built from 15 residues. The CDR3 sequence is CASSVTGGWGETQYF. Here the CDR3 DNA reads TGTGCCAGCAGCGTTACAGGGGGCTGGGGGGAGACCCAGTACTTC.